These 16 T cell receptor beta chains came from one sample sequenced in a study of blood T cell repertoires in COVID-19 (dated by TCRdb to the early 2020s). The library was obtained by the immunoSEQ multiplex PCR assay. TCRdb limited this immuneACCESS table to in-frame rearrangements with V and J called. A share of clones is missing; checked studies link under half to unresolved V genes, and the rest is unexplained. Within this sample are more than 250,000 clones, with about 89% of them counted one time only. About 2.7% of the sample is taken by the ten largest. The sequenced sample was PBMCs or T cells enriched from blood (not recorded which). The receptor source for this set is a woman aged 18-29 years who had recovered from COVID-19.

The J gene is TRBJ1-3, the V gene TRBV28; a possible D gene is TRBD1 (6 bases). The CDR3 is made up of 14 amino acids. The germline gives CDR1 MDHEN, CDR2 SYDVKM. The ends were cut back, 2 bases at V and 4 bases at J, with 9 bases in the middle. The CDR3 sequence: CASSLRQEGNTIYF. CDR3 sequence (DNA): TGTGCCAGCAGTTTACGACAGGAAGGAAACACCATATATTTT.

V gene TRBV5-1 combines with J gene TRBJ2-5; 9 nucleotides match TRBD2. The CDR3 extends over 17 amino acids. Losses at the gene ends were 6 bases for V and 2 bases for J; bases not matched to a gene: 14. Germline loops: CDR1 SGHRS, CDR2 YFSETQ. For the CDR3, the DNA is TGCGCCAGCACCCCTGGCCCCCTAGCGGGGCGACAAGAGACCCAGTACTTC. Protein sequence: CASTPGPLAGRQETQYF.

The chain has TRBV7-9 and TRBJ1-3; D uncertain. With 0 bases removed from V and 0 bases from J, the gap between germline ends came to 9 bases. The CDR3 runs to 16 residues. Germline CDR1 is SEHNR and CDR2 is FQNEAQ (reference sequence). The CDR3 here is CASSLAAGYSGNTIYF. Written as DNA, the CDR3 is TGTGCCAGCAGCTTAGCCGCGGGGTACTCTGGAAACACCATATATTTT.

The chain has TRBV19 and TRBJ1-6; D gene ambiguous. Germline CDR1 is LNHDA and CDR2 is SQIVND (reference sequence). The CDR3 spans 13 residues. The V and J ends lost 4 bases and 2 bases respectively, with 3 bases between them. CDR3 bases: TGTGCCAGTAGTACGGCCTATAATTCACCCCTCCACTTT. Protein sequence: CASSTAYNSPLHF.

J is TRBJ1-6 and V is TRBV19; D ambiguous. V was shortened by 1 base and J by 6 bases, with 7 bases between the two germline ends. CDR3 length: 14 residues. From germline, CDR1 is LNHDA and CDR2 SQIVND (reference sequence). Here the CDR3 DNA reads TGTGCCAGTAGTATAGGTCCGGGTAATTCACCCCTCCACTTT. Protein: CASSIGPGNSPLHF.

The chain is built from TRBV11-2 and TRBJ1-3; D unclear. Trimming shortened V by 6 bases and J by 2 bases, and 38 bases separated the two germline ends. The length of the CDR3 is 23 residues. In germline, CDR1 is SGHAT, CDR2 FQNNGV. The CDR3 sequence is CASSSNRTGDGVLYIGTGNTIYF. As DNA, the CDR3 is TGTGCCAGCAGTTCAAACCGCACCGGGGATGGGGTCCTTTATATCGGAACTGGAAACACCATATATTTT.

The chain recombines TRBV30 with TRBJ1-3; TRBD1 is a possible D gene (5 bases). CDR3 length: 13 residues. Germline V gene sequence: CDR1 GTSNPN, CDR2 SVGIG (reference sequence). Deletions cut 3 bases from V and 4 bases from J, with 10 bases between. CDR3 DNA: TGTGCCTGGAGGGCCGGGGGAGGAAACACCATATATTTT. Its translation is CAWRAGGGNTIYF.

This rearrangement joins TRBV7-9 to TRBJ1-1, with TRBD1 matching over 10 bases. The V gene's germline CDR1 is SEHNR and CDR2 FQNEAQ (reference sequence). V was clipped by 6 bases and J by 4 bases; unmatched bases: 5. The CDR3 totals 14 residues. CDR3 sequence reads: CASRGTGAGTEAFF. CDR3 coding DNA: TGTGCCAGCAGGGGGACAGGGGCCGGCACTGAAGCTTTCTTT.

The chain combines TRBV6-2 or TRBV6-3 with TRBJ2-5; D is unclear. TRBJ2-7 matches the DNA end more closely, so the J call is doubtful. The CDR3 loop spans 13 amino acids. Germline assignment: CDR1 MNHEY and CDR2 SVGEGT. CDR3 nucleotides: TGTGCCAGCACCCCGAGTTGGTCCTACGAGCAGTACTTC. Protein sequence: CASTPSWSYEQYF.

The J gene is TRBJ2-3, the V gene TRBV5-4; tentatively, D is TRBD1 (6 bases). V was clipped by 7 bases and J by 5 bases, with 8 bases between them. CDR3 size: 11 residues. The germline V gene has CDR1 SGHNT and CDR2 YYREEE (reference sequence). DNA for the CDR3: TGTGCCAGCGCACAGGGAGATACGCAGTATTTT. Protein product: CASAQGDTQYF.

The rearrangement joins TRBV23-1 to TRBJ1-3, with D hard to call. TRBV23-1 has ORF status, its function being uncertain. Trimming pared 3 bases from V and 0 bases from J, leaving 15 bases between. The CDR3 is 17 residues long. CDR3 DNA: TGCGCCAGCAGTCACGCCCCATATATGAGCTCTGGAAACACCATATATTTT. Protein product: CASSHAPYMSSGNTIYF.

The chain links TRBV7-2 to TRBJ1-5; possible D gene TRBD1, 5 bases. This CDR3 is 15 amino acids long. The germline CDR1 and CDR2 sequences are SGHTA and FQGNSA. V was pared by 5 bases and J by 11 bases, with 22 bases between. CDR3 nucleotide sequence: TGTGCCAGCAGCACAGACAGTACCCCGACAGAAGCCCAGCATTTT. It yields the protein CASSTDSTPTEAQHF.

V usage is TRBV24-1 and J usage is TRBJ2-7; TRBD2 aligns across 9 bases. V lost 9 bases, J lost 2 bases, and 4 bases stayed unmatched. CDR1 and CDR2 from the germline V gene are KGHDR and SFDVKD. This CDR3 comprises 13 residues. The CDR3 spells CATGAGGTYEQYF. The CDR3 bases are TGTGCCACCGGGGCGGGAGGGACCTACGAGCAGTACTTC.

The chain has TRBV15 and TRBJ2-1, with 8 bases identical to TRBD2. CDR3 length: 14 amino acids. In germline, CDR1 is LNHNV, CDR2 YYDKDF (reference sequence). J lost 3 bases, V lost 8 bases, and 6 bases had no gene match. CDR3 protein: CATQGLAVYNEQFF. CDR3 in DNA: TGTGCCACCCAAGGACTAGCAGTCTACAATGAGCAGTTCTTC.

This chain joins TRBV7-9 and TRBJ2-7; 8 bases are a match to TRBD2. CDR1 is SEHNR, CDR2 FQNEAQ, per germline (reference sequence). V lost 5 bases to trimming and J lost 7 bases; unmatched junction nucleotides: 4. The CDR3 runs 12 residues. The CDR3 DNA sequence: TGTGCCAGCAGCCTTCCGGGGGGGGAGCAGTACTTC. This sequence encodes CASSLPGGEQYF.

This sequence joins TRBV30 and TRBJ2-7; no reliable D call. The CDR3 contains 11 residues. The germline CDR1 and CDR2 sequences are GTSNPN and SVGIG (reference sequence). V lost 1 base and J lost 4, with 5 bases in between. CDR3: CAWSAYYEQYF. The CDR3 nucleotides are TGTGCCTGGAGTGCTTATTACGAGCAGTACTTC.